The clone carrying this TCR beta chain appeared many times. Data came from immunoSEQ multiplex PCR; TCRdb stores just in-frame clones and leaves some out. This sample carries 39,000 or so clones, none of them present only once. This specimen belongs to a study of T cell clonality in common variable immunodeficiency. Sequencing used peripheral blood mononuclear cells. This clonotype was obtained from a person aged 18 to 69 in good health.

CDR3 bases read: TGTGCCAGCAGCTCTAGCGGGAGTCCCACCGGGGAG. It yields the protein CASSSSGSPTGE. The whole CDR3 protein is CASSSSGSPTGELFF. V is TRBV7-3 and J is TRBJ2-2; 10 bases agree with TRBD2. The read halts 3 residues ahead of the CDR3 end, with the missing end drawn from the germline J gene. Germline CDR1 reads SGHTA; CDR2 reads FQGTGA. With 4 bases clipped from V and 4 bases from J, the junction kept 3 bases outside the gene matches. The CDR3 contains 15 residues.